A single sample gave rise to the 5 T cell receptor beta chains below, sequenced in a study of cytomegalovirus exposure and HLA in healthy donors. Primers: 60 Vbeta forward and 13 Jbeta reverse. Sequenced by immunoSEQ multiplex PCR; TCRdb stores in-frame clones only, minus some. This table holds about 200,000 clones, about 82% found once. The sequenced sample was PBMCs. All receptors come from a man aged 30-40 years in good health and CMV-seronegative.

The chain carries TRBV28 and TRBJ1-1; D is unresolved. Per germline, CDR1 MDHEN and CDR2 SYDVKM. V dropped 7 bases and J dropped 9 bases, with 9 bases sitting between them. The CDR3 runs to 10 residues. CDR3 sequence: CASNGQKAFF. Here the CDR3 DNA reads TGTGCCAGCAACGGTCAAAAAGCTTTCTTT.

The chain has TRBV28 and TRBJ1-2, with a possible D match to TRBD1 (5 bases). The germline V gene encodes CDR1 MDHEN and CDR2 SYDVKM. The CDR3 spans 14 residues. The germline V and J ends were trimmed by 2 bases and 1 base, with 8 bases remaining between them. In nucleotides, the CDR3 is TGTGCCAGCAGTTTAAACAGGATTAACTATGGCTACACCTTC. It translates to CASSLNRINYGYTF.

The V gene is TRBV9, the J gene TRBJ2-5, with 11 bases fitting TRBD2. CDR3 length: 16 amino acids. Trimming at V came to 1 base and at J to 4 bases, leaving 6 bases not matched to a gene. Germline values: CDR1 SGDLS, CDR2 YYNGEE. CDR3 residues: CASSVRGSGGVETQYF. Written as DNA, the CDR3 is TGTGCCAGCAGCGTACGTGGTAGCGGGGGGGTAGAGACCCAGTACTTC.

The chain carries TRBV7-9 and TRBJ1-1, with 7 bases identical to TRBD1. The germline CDR1 and CDR2 sequences are SEHNR and FQNEAQ (reference sequence). Trimming at V came to 6 bases and at J to 6 bases, leaving 10 bases not matched to a gene. This CDR3 region has 14 residues. CDR3 DNA sequence: TGTGCCAGCAGTCCCGGAGGGGGCATCGCTGAAGCTTTCTTT. Its translation: CASSPGGGIAEAFF.

The V gene is TRBV19, the J gene TRBJ1-1; 8 bases match TRBD1. The V segment lost 7 bases and the J segment 6 bases; nucleotides outside the gene matches: 10. Germline CDR1 is LNHDA and CDR2 is SQIVND (reference sequence). This CDR3 comprises 14 residues. CDR3: CASTLDRESSEAFF. DNA of the CDR3: TGTGCCAGTACTTTGGACAGGGAGAGTTCTGAAGCTTTCTTT.